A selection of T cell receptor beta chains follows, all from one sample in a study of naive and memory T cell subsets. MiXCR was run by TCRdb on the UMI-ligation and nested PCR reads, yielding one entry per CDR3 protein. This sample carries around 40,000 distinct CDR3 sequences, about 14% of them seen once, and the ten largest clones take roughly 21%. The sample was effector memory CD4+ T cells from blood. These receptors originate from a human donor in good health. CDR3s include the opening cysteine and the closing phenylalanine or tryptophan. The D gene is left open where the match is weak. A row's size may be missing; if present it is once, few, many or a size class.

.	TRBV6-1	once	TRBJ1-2	CASSEGSPRLGYTF	TGTGCCAGCAGTGAAGGTTCTCCCCGTTTAGGCTACACCTTC
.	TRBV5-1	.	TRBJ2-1	CASSLNDNEQFF	TGCGCCAGCAGTCTAAACGACAATGAGCAGTTCTTC
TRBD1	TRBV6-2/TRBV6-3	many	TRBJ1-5	CASSSAEGARGNQPQHF	TGTGCCAGCAGTTCCGCTGAGGGGGCCCGGGGCAATCAGCCCCAGCATTTT
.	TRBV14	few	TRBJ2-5	CASSQDIWGAQETQYF	TGTGCCAGCAGCCAAGATATTTGGGGAGCGCAAGAGACCCAGTACTTC
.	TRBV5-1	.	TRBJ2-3	CASSLAQASPGQRSSTDTQYF	TGCGCCAGCAGCTTGGCCCAGGCATCCCCTGGCCAGCGGTCTAGCACAGATACGCAGTATTTT
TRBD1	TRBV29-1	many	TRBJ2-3	CSVSRGRVGDTQYF	TGCAGCGTTAGCAGGGGGCGAGTTGGAGATACGCAGTATTTT
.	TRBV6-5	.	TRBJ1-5	CASSYTTGSQPQHF	TGTGCCAGCAGTTACACAACAGGGTCCCAGCCCCAGCATTTT
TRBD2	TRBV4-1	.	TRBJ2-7	CASSQVLAGSSYEQYF	TGCGCCAGCAGCCAAGTCCTAGCGGGAAGCTCCTACGAGCAGTACTTC
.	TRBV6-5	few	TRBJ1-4	CASSSGEKLFF	TGTGCCAGCAGTTCAGGTGAAAAACTGTTTTTT
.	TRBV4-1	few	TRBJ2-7	CASSPGYEQYF	TGCGCCAGCAGCCCGGGCTACGAGCAGTACTTC
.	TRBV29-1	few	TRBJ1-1	CSVGHQNTEAFF	TGCAGCGTTGGTCACCAGAACACTGAAGCTTTCTTT
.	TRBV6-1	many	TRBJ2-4	CASSDSSENIQYF	TGTGCCAGCAGTGACAGTAGCGAAAACATTCAGTACTTC
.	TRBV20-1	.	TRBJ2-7	CSAQTLSVSYEQYF	TGCAGTGCCCAGACCCTTAGCGTCTCCTACGAGCAGTACTTC
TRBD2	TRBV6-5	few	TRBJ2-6	CASSRRGAGANVLTF	TGTGCCAGCAGCCGTCGGGGGGCTGGGGCCAACGTCCTGACTTTC
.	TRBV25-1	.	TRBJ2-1	CASSLRAYSNEQFF	TGTGCCAGCAGTCTGCGCGCCTATAGTAATGAGCAGTTCTTC
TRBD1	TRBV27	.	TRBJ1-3	CASKRDRAEGNTIYF	TGTGCCAGCAAACGAGACAGGGCAGAAGGAAACACCATATATTTT
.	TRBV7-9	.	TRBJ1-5	CASSLDLYQPQHF	TGTGCCAGCAGCTTGGATTTGTATCAGCCCCAGCATTTT
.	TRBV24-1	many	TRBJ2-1	CATRGNYNEQFF	TGTGCCACCCGGGGTAACTACAATGAGCAGTTCTTC
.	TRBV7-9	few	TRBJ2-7	CASSLLTRIHEQYF	TGTGCCAGCAGCTTGCTGACTAGGATCCACGAGCAGTACTTC
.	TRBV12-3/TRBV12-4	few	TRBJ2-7	CASSVQDGDQYF	TGTGCCAGCAGTGTACAGGATGGGGACCAGTACTTC
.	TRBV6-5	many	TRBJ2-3	CASSYGRATSTDTQYF	TGTGCCAGCAGTTATGGGCGCGCAACTAGCACAGATACGCAGTATTTT
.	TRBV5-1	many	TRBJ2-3	CASSGGMSYDTQYF	TGCGCCAGCAGCGGCGGGATGTCATACGATACGCAGTATTTT
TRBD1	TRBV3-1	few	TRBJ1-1	CASSQRQGGAFF	TGTGCCAGCAGCCAGCGACAGGGGGGTGCTTTCTTT
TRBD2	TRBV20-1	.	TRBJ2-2	CSASSSGRASYTGELFF	TGCAGTGCTAGTAGCAGCGGGAGGGCCAGTTACACCGGGGAGCTGTTTTTT
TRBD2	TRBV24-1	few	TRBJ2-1	CATSDLPRGSVANEQFF	TGTGCCACCAGTGATTTGCCCCGCGGGAGTGTGGCCAATGAGCAGTTCTTC
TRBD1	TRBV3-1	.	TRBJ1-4	CASSQGTGVNEKLFF	TGTGCCAGCAGCCAAGGGACAGGGGTCAATGAAAAACTGTTTTTT
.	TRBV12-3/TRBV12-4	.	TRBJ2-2	CASSLEGNTGELFF	TGTGCCAGCAGTTTAGAGGGAAACACCGGGGAGCTGTTTTTT
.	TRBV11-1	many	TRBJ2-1	CASSLGGESSYNEQFF	TGTGCCAGCAGCTTAGGTGGGGAATCCTCCTACAATGAGCAGTTCTTC
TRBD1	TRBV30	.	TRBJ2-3	CAWSVGDRGTDTQYF	TGTGCCTGGAGTGTAGGGGACAGGGGCACAGATACGCAGTATTTT
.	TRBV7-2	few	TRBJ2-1	CASSLVGGGYEQFF	TGTGCCAGCAGCTTAGTCGGGGGTGGCTATGAGCAGTTCTTC
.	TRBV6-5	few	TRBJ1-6	CASSYSQGSNSPLHF	TGTGCCAGCAGTTACTCGCAAGGGAGTAATTCACCCCTCCACTTT
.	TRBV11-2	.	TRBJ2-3	CASSLGRGSNTDTQYF	TGTGCCAGCAGCTTAGGGAGGGGAAGTAACACAGATACGCAGTATTTT
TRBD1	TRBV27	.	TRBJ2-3	CASSSYRGGRTDTQYF	TGTGCCAGCAGTTCATACAGGGGTGGGCGGACAGATACGCAGTATTTT
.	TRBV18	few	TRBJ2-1	CASSGQASYNEQFF	TGTGCCAGCTCAGGCCAGGCGTCCTACAATGAGCAGTTCTTC
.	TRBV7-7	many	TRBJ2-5	CASSRTQETQYF	TGTGCCAGCAGCCGCACCCAAGAGACCCAGTACTTC
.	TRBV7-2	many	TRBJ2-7	CASSLLFGMTASSYEQYF	TGTGCCAGCAGCTTACTATTCGGTATGACAGCGAGCTCCTACGAGCAGTACTTC
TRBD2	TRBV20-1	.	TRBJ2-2	CSALPLASGERTGELFF	TGCAGTGCTCTCCCTTTGGCTAGCGGGGAGAGGACCGGGGAGCTGTTTTTT
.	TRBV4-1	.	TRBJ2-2	CASTQGWRTGELFF	TGCGCCAGCACCCAGGGTTGGAGAACCGGGGAGCTGTTTTTT
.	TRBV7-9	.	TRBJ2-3	CASTFQLGESDTQYF	TGTGCCAGCACATTTCAACTAGGGGAATCCGATACGCAGTATTTT
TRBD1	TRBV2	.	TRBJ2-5	CASLGQFNSGTQYF	TGTGCCAGTCTGGGACAGTTCAATTCGGGGACCCAGTACTTC
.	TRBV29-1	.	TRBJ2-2	CSADGLTGELFF	TGCAGCGCTGACGGGCTTACCGGGGAGCTGTTTTTT
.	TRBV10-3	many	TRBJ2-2	CAISFYQGSTGELFF	TGTGCCATCAGCTTCTACCAGGGGAGTACCGGGGAGCTGTTTTTT
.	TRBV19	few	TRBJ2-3	CASSAGWWRREGTQYF	TGTGCCAGTAGTGCGGGTTGGTGGAGGAGGGAAGGAACGCAGTATTTT
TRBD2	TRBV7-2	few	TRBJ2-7	CASRSTSGREYEQYF	TGTGCCAGCAGATCCACTAGCGGGAGGGAATACGAGCAGTACTTC
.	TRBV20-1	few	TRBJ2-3	CSAASLATDTQYF	TGCAGTGCCGCGTCCCTAGCTACAGATACGCAGTATTTT
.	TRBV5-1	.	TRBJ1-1	CASSLGSKGIFANLEAFF	TGCGCCAGCAGCTTGGGTAGTAAGGGCATCTTCGCTAACCTTGAAGCTTTCTTT
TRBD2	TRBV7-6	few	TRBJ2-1	CASSPQSGSGNEQFF	TGTGCCAGCAGCCCGCAGAGCGGGAGTGGTAATGAGCAGTTCTTC
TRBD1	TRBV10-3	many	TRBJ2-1	CAISLRDRSIEQFF	TGTGCCATCAGCCTCCGGGACAGGAGTATTGAGCAGTTCTTC
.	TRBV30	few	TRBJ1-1	CAWRIGLNTEAFF	TGTGCCTGGAGGATCGGGTTAAACACTGAAGCTTTCTTT
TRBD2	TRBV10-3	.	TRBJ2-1	CAISDPSGSGRMGEQFF	TGTGCCATCAGTGATCCCTCGGGTAGCGGGAGGATGGGTGAGCAGTTCTTC
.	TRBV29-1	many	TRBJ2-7	CSVPGTYEQYF	TGCAGCGTGCCCGGGACCTACGAGCAGTACTTC
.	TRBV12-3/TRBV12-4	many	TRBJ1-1	CASSLARNTEAFF	TGTGCCAGCAGTTTAGCAAGGAACACTGAAGCTTTCTTT
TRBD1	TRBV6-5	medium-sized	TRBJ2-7	CASSYSGQGETYEQYF	TGTGCCAGCAGTTATTCCGGACAGGGTGAAACCTACGAGCAGTACTTC
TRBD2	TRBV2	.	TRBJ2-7	CASSTSGNSYEQYF	TGTGCCAGCAGTACTAGCGGGAACTCCTACGAGCAGTACTTC
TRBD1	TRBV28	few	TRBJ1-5	CASSVNRGGQPQHF	TGTGCCAGCAGCGTTAACAGGGGAGGTCAGCCCCAGCATTTT
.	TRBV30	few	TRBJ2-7	CAWTPTGQVYEQYF	TGTGCCTGGACTCCGACAGGCCAGGTTTACGAGCAGTACTTC
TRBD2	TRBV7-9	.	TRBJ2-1	CASSLKRLADQSYNEQFF	TGTGCCAGCAGCTTAAAACGGCTAGCGGACCAGTCCTACAATGAGCAGTTCTTC
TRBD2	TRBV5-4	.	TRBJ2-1	CASSSASVGGRKVGEQFF	TGTGCCAGCAGTTCCGCTAGTGTGGGCGGGAGGAAGGTGGGTGAGCAGTTCTTC
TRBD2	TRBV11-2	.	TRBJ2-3	CASSLSGRADTQYF	TGTGCCAGCAGCTTAAGCGGGAGAGCAGATACGCAGTATTTT